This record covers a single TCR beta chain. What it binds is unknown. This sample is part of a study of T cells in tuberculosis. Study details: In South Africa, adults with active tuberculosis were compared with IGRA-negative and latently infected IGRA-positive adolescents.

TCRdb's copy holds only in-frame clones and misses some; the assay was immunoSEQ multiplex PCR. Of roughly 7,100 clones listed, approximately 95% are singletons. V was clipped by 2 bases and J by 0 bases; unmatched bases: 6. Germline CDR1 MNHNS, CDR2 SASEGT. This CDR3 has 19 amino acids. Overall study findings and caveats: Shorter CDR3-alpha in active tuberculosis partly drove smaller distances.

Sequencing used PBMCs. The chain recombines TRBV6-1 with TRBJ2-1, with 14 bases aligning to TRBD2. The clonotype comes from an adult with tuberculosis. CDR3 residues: CASSEFVTSGGDSYNEQFF. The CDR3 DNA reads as TGTGCCAGCAGTGAATTCGTGACTAGCGGGGGGGACTCCTACAATGAGCAGTTCTTC.